This section outlines one T cell receptor beta chain sequence together with its context. From germline, CDR1 is SNHLY and CDR2 FYNNEI. This CDR3 is 14 amino acids long. V was pared by 6 bases and J by 5 bases, with 6 bases of the junction left unmatched. This specimen comes from a study of CD8+CD57+ T cells in acquired aplastic anemia. Study as a whole: Sorted CD4+ and CD8+ cells yielded around 3.2 ug of DNA on average.

Both TCR beta VDJ combination and CDR3 sequence profiling were carried out. Genomic DNA was the template for this profiling. In TCRdb, the reads were re-called with MiXCR into one record per CDR3 protein. This table has roughly 160,000 distinct CDR3 sequences, about 64% appearing once. Sample: sorted CD4+, CD8+, or CD8+CD57+ T cells (not recorded which) from PBMCs. This TCR was sampled from a human donor in good health. This chain links TRBV2 with TRBJ2-5; TRBD1 matches at 10 bases. CDR3 in DNA: TGTGCCAGCAGAGGACAGGGGGTAGGGGAGACCCAGTACTTC. Residues: CASRGQGVGETQYF.